This TCR beta chain came from a study of cytomegalovirus exposure and HLA in healthy donors. Study-level points and caveats: Because they were indistinguishable, some V segments, including TRBV6-2 and TRBV6-3, were excluded.

Use of 60 Vbeta and 13 Jbeta primers characterized the PCR. The table came from immunoSEQ multiplex PCR; TCRdb's copy has only in-frame clones and leaves some out. Counted here are some 220,000 clones, around 80% occurring once; the ten biggest clones make up 0.47%. As to this clone: Its specificity is unknown.

The CDR3 is 18 residues long. The germline gives CDR1 SGHVS, CDR2 FNYEAQ. The V and J ends lost 5 bases and 2 bases respectively, with 19 bases between them. Sequencing was carried out using PBMCs. This chain uses TRBV7-6 with TRBJ1-6; tentatively, D is TRBD1 (6 bases). This receptor was identified in a boy aged 5-17 years in good health and CMV-seronegative. The CDR3 sequence: CASSHRDQGITYNSPLHF. In nucleotides, the CDR3 is TGTGCCAGCAGCCACAGGGACCAGGGCATAACCTATAATTCACCCCTCCACTTT.